The T cell receptor (beta chain) under discussion was sequenced for a study of T-cell memory formation after mild COVID-19. This clonotype was counted a few times. The antigen is not known. From 5'RACE with constant-segment primers came TCR alpha and TCR beta cDNA libraries that carried sample barcodes and UMIs. MiXCR, applied by TCRdb to the 5' RACE reads, yields one record per CDR3 protein. The table records approximately 430,000 distinct CDR3 sequences, roughly a quarter of them present only once. Study-wide results and limits: Balance between CD4 and CD8 was seen in clones contracting day 15 to 85, and a CD4+ lean was seen in later expanders. The authors left the SARS-CoV-2 specificity of second-wave clones peaking on day 37 unconfirmed. Contracting CD8+ clones were enriched in EMRA, CD4+ mainly in CM and EM.

Germline V gives CDR1 KGHDR, CDR2 SFDVKD. The V and J ends lost 5 bases and 4 bases respectively, with 22 bases between them. The CDR3 length is 18 residues. The chain links TRBV24-1 to TRBJ2-2, with D possibly being TRBD1 or TRBD2 (5 bases each). Specimen: PBMCs or a T cell subset sorted from them (not recorded which). This receptor was taken from an adult woman who had mild COVID-19 (a few samples of this study predate the infection). Cell type and time point are not known. The CDR3 region is CATSAPSRQGVITGELFF. In DNA, the CDR3 is TGTGCCACCAGTGCTCCTAGTCGGCAGGGAGTGATCACCGGGGAGCTGTTTTTT.